Each of the 13 T cell receptor beta chains below was sequenced from the same sample in a study of technical replicates of blood from several donors. Method: immunoSEQ multiplex PCR; TCRdb's copy keeps in-frame clones and lacks some. This sample has approximately 80,000 clones, with about 98% found just once. The sample comprised T cells isolated from PBMCs. These receptors were collected from a human donor in good health.

This chain uses TRBV12-2 with TRBJ1-5; the D call of TRBD1 is as the table states it, not checked on the DNA. TRBV12-2 counts as a pseudogene. The CDR3 spans 10 residues. The CDR3 is CASLHQGLHF. The CDR3 coding sequence is TGTGCAAGTCTCCACCAGGGGTTGCATTTT.

V gene TRBV1 combines with J gene TRBJ2-3; the table's TRBD2 call for D was not verified on the DNA. TRBV1 is described as a pseudogene. CDR3 length equals 16 residues. For the CDR3, the DNA is TGCACCAGCAGCCACCTACTAGCGGGGGGGGCAGATACGCAGTATTTT. Translating gives CTSSHLLAGGADTQYF.

The chain has TRBV27 and TRBJ1-1, with TRBD1 identical over 7 bases. The J segment lost 4 bases and the V segment lost 5 bases, leaving 10 bases of the junction unmatched. The germline CDR1 and CDR2 sequences are MNHEY and SMNVEV (reference sequence). The CDR3 contains 15 residues. CDR3: CASSPIDRDGTEAFF. In DNA form, the CDR3 reads TGTGCCAGCAGTCCCATCGACAGGGATGGCACTGAAGCTTTCTTT.

V and J are TRBV15 and TRBJ2-5; D uncertain. Germline values: CDR1 LNHNV, CDR2 YYDKDF (reference sequence). Trimming stripped 2 bases from V and 5 bases from J, with 6 bases between. The CDR3 contains 12 residues. The CDR3 DNA reads as TGTGCCACCAGCAGACCCGGGGAGACCCAGTACTTC. Residues: CATSRPGETQYF.

This chain links TRBV6-1 with TRBJ1-5; no definite D call. Germline CDR1 reads MNHNS; CDR2 reads SASEGT. The CDR3 sequence is 15 residues long. Between the trimmed V and J ends, which lost 5 bases and 0 bases, there was a span of 11 bases. CDR3 in DNA: TGTGCCAGCAGTCTGCAGAACTATAGCAATCAGCCCCAGCATTTT. This sequence encodes CASSLQNYSNQPQHF.

This chain uses TRBV25-1 with TRBJ1-5; D possibly corresponds to TRBD1 (6 bases). CDR1 and CDR2 (germline): MGHDK, SYGVNS. This CDR3 comprises 16 residues. The germline V and J ends were trimmed by 3 bases and 0 bases, with 12 bases remaining between them. The CDR3 region is CASSDQGQGSNQPQHF. CDR3 DNA sequence: TGTGCCAGCAGTGATCAGGGGCAGGGTAGCAATCAGCCCCAGCATTTT.

The chain combines TRBV6-1 with TRBJ2-1; tentative D call: TRBD2 (7 bases). The CDR3 contains 17 residues. V was cut by 3 bases and J by 4 bases, with 19 bases left in between. Germline-derived CDR1 and CDR2 are MNHNS and SASEGT. The chain's CDR3 is CASSDLDGGLGYNEQFF. The CDR3 region has the DNA TGTGCCAGCAGTGATCTAGACGGGGGGCTCGGATACAATGAGCAGTTCTTC.

The V call is TRBV29-1, the J call TRBJ1-3; D is possibly TRBD1 (5 bases). V gave up 6 bases and J gave up 4 bases, with 19 bases separating them. Germline V gene sequence: CDR1 SQVTM, CDR2 ANQGSEA. The CDR3 covers 15 residues. The CDR3 coding sequence is TGCAGCGTCTCCGGTGGGGGGACCTCAGGAAACACCATATATTTT. Protein product: CSVSGGGTSGNTIYF.

The chain couples TRBV11-3 to TRBJ1-5, with D tentatively TRBD1 (5 bases). This CDR3 has 13 amino acids. V lost 6 bases and J 6 bases, leaving 12 bases between the germline ends. Germline CDR1 reads SGHNT; CDR2 reads YENEEA. The CDR3 DNA follows: TGTGCCAGCAGTACAGGTACTCGTCAGCCCCAGCATTTT. Translation: CASSTGTRQPQHF.

The chain is built from TRBV6-5 and TRBJ2-2, with D hard to call. The V and J ends lost 5 bases and 5 bases respectively, with 3 bases between them. The CDR3 consists of 11 residues. Germline values: CDR1 MNHEY, CDR2 SVGAGI. The chain's CDR3 is CASSQTGELFF. The CDR3 DNA sequence: TGTGCCAGCAGTCAAACCGGGGAGCTGTTTTTT.

This chain uses TRBV5-6 with TRBJ1-5; D gene unclear. The CDR3 spans 16 residues. Per germline, CDR1 SGHDT and CDR2 YYEEEE. V was trimmed by 4 bases and J by 2 bases, leaving 16 bases between them. For the CDR3, the DNA is TGTGCCAGCAGCCTCCGGGGAAATTCGGGCAATCAGCCCCAGCATTTT. Its translation: CASSLRGNSGNQPQHF. The variable domain in full, with the rest retrieved from reference TRBV5-6 and TRBJ1-5, is DAGVTQSPTHLIKTRGQQVTLRCSPKSGHDTVSWYQQALGQGPQFIFQYYEEEERQRGNFPDRFSGHQFPNYSSELNVNALLLGDSALYLCASSLRGNSGNQPQHFGDGTRLSIL.

The chain carries TRBV5-4 and TRBJ2-6, with a weak D call TRBD1 (5 bases). Trimming shortened V by 5 bases and J by 2 bases, and 17 bases separated the two germline ends. The CDR3 covers 17 residues. Germline V gives CDR1 SGHNT, CDR2 YYREEE (reference sequence). For the CDR3, the DNA is TGTGCCAGCAGTACAGGCTTGGAACCTACTGGGGCCAACGTCCTGACTTTC. It translates to CASSTGLEPTGANVLTF.

This rearrangement joins TRBV5-1 to TRBJ1-1, with 7 bases aligning to TRBD1. J was trimmed by 6 bases and V by 4 bases; bases with no gene match: 6. The CDR3 runs to 13 residues. The germline V gene has CDR1 SGHRS and CDR2 YFSETQ. The CDR3 reads CASSRTGESEAFF. CDR3 bases: TGCGCCAGCAGCAGGACAGGAGAATCTGAAGCTTTCTTT.